The 22 T cell receptor beta chains below come from one sample, sequenced in a study of OX40 agonist ivuxolimab in advanced cancers. The data were produced by immunoSEQ multiplex PCR, yet TCRdb's version contains in-frame clones alone and is incomplete. The sample comprises approximately 19,000 clones, roughly 80% of which are singletons, and 16% rests with the top ten. The specimen comprised CD4+ or CD8+ T cells sorted from blood, sampled in a trial of the OX40 agonist ivuxolimab. The receptor source for this set is an adult with an advanced solid tumor such as melanoma, head and neck, liver or kidney cancer.

CDR3 nucleotide sequence: TGTGCCAGCAGTCTAAGACAGGGGGATTATCAGCCCCAGCATTTT. Translated, it gives CASSLRQGDYQPQHF. V gene TRBV28 combines with J gene TRBJ1-5; 9 positions agree with TRBD1. Germline loops: CDR1 MDHEN, CDR2 SYDVKM. The CDR3 covers 15 residues. V shed 5 bases, J shed 5 bases, and the junction held 7 bases outside the gene matches.

The V call is TRBV6-6, the J call TRBJ1-6; D remains unclear. Germline lookup yields CDR1 MNHNY and CDR2 SVGAGI (reference sequence). The CDR3 loop spans 13 amino acids. V dropped 2 bases and J dropped 7 bases, with 6 bases sitting between them. CDR3 sequence (DNA): TGTGCCAGCAGTTACCAGACAAATTCACCCCTCCACTTT. Its protein is CASSYQTNSPLHF.

This clone was detected once. The genes are TRBV19 and TRBJ2-2; tentative D call: TRBD1 (6 bases). Germline-derived CDR1 and CDR2 are LNHDA and SQIVND (reference sequence). The CDR3 has 15 amino acids. V was clipped by 5 bases and J by 1 base, with 11 bases between them. In DNA form, the CDR3 reads TGTGCCAGTAGTGTCGGACAGATGAACACCGGGGAGCTGTTTTTT. Protein sequence: CASSVGQMNTGELFF.

The chain employs TRBV13 and TRBJ2-1, with TRBD2 identical over 12 bases. CDR1 and CDR2 (germline): PRHDT, FYEKMQ (reference sequence). The CDR3 length is 17 residues. Losses at the gene ends were 2 bases for V and 0 bases for J; bases not matched to a gene: 2. In DNA form, the CDR3 reads TGTGCCAGCAGCTTAAGACTAGCGGGGGCCTCCTACAATGAGCAGTTCTTC. This sequence encodes CASSLRLAGASYNEQFF.

This chain uses TRBV6-5 with TRBJ1-5, with 9 nucleotides matching TRBD1. Trimming cost V 2 bases and J 5 bases; bases outside gene matches: 4. The germline V gene has CDR1 MNHEY and CDR2 SVGAGI. The CDR3 sequence is 15 residues long. The CDR3 region is CASSYRTGVDQPQHF. CDR3 in DNA: TGTGCCAGCAGTTACCGGACAGGGGTCGATCAGCCCCAGCATTTT.

The V gene is TRBV11-2, the J gene TRBJ2-1; maybe TRBD2 (5 bases). Germline V gene data show CDR1 as SGHAT and CDR2 as FQNNGV. There are 19 residues in the CDR3. Trimming shortened V by 1 base and J by 0 bases, and 19 bases separated the two germline ends. The CDR3 nucleotides are TGTGCCAGCAGCTTAGTTGTGGGAGTTCGGAGCGGCTCCTACAATGAGCAGTTCTTC. It codes for CASSLVVGVRSGSYNEQFF.

The chain joins TRBV27 to TRBJ2-2, with TRBD1 as a possible D gene (7 bases). V was clipped by 1 base and J by 5 bases, with 11 bases between them. Germline assignment: CDR1 MNHEY and CDR2 SMNVEV (reference sequence). The CDR3 spans 15 residues. Here the CDR3 reads CASSLFRGETGELFF. CDR3 coding DNA: TGTGCCAGCAGTTTATTCAGGGGGGAGACCGGGGAGCTGTTTTTT.

This clone was picked up one time. The chain employs TRBV2 and TRBJ2-5; D is perhaps TRBD2 (5 bases). V lost 7 bases and J lost 5, with 11 bases in between. This CDR3 contains 12 residues. Germline CDR1 reads SNHLY; CDR2 reads FYNNEI. CDR3: CASIGGRETQYF. CDR3 nucleotides: TGTGCCAGCATAGGAGGCCGGGAGACCCAGTACTTC.

CDR3 nucleotide sequence: TGTGCCAGCATACCCAAACAGGGGGCAGGGGATACGCAGTATTTT. Its translation is CASIPKQGAGDTQYF. The chain is built from TRBV6-1 and TRBJ2-3; 9 bases agree with TRBD1. The CDR3 sequence is 15 residues long. J was trimmed by 6 bases and V by 7 bases; bases with no gene match: 11. Per germline, CDR1 MNHNS and CDR2 SASEGT.

The chain has TRBV5-1 and TRBJ2-2; D not resolved. CDR3 length: 15 amino acids. The germline CDR1 and CDR2 sequences are SGHRS and YFSETQ. The V gene lost 2 bases and the J gene lost 6 bases, with 14 bases spanning the gap. The CDR3 nucleotides are TGCGCCAGCAGCTTCCTCACGAGTGTGGCCGGGGAGCTGTTTTTT. Protein product: CASSFLTSVAGELFF.

The rearrangement joins TRBV5-4 to TRBJ2-3, with 9 bases identical to TRBD2. CDR1 and CDR2 (germline): SGHNT, YYREEE (reference sequence). The V gene end was trimmed by 1 base and the J gene end by 0 bases; junction bases not matched to a gene: 3. This CDR3 is 16 amino acids long. This chain's CDR3 is CASSLSGLASTDTQYF. The CDR3 coding sequence is TGTGCCAGCAGCTTGTCAGGACTAGCGAGCACAGATACGCAGTATTTT.

The V gene is TRBV7-2, the J gene TRBJ2-1, with TRBD2 matching 7 bases. V shed 2 bases, J shed 0 bases, and the junction held 7 bases outside the gene matches. This CDR3 is built from 17 residues. Germline lookup yields CDR1 SGHTA and CDR2 FQGNSA. The CDR3 coding sequence is TGTGCCAGCAGCTTAAGGGGCTCGGGGGGCTCCTACAATGAGCAGTTCTTC. It yields the protein CASSLRGSGGSYNEQFF.

The V gene is TRBV2, the J gene TRBJ2-6, with 7 bases identical to TRBD2. CDR1 and CDR2 from the germline V gene are SNHLY and FYNNEI. V dropped 9 bases and J dropped 0; count of bases not matched to a gene: 8. The CDR3 totals 16 residues. The CDR3 DNA reads TGTGCCAGGGGGCAGGGAGGGTACTCTGGGGCCAACGTCCTGACTTTC. Translating gives CARGQGGYSGANVLTF.

The chain has TRBV30 and TRBJ1-1; 10 nucleotides align to TRBD1. The CDR3 length is 18 residues. V shed 0 bases and J 0 bases; nucleotides not matched to a gene: 10. Germline V gene sequence: CDR1 GTSNPN, CDR2 SVGIG (reference sequence). The CDR3 reads CAWSVGTGASYMNTEAFF. The CDR3 bases are TGTGCCTGGAGTGTAGGGACAGGGGCCTCATACATGAACACTGAAGCTTTCTTT.

This clone occurred a few times. V is TRBV19 and J is TRBJ2-3; 9 nucleotides align to TRBD1. Germline CDR1 and CDR2: LNHDA and SQIVND (reference sequence). After removal of 4 bases from V and 4 bases from J, the junction contained 6 bases not matched to a gene. This CDR3 spans 15 amino acids. CDR3 in amino acids: CASSTYRGRADTQYF. The CDR3 region has the DNA TGTGCCAGTAGTACGTACAGGGGGCGCGCAGATACGCAGTATTTT.

The sample holds a few counts of this clone. J is TRBJ1-1 and V is TRBV11-3; 8 positions agree with TRBD1. J was trimmed by 4 bases and V by 8 bases; bases with no gene match: 6. Germline CDR1 reads SGHNT; CDR2 reads YENEEA. There are 13 residues in the CDR3. The CDR3 region is CASRATGGTEAFF. In DNA form, the CDR3 reads TGTGCCAGCCGCGCCACAGGGGGCACTGAAGCTTTCTTT. Looking up the rest from reference TRBV11-3 and TRBJ1-1 gives the full variable domain: EAGVVQSPRYKIIEKKQPVAFWCNPISGHNTLYWYLQNLGQGPELLIRYENEEAVDDSQLPKDRFSAERLKGVDSTLKIQPAELGDSAVYLCASRATGGTEAFFGQGTRLTVV.

The chain combines TRBV28 with TRBJ1-2; weak D call: TRBD1 (6 bases). This CDR3 comprises 13 residues. Germline V gene data show CDR1 as MDHEN and CDR2 as SYDVKM. V was clipped by 8 bases and J by 2 bases, with 12 bases between them. The CDR3 region has the DNA TGTGCCAGCGAAAGGGGGGGGAACTATGGCTACACCTTC. This codes for CASERGGNYGYTF.

The chain combines TRBV29-1 with TRBJ2-1, with 9 bases identical to TRBD2. The germline gives CDR1 SQVTM, CDR2 ANQGSEA. The CDR3 totals 13 residues. With V trimmed by 2 bases and J by 4 bases, 0 bases remained unmatched. The CDR3 nucleotides are TGCAGCGTTGAACTAGCGGGGTACAATGAGCAGTTCTTC. Residues: CSVELAGYNEQFF.

The rearrangement joins TRBV27 to TRBJ2-7, with TRBD1 matching over 7 bases. There are 14 residues in the CDR3. Germline CDR1 MNHEY, CDR2 SMNVEV (reference sequence). The V and J ends lost 6 bases and 6 bases, in that order; junction bases with no gene match: 11. In DNA, the CDR3 is TGTGCCAGCAGGGCCCAAGGGGGCCCCAGCGAGCAGTACTTC. Translating it yields CASRAQGGPSEQYF.

The chain employs TRBV6-1 and TRBJ2-5, with 12 bases that match TRBD2. The germline gives CDR1 MNHNS, CDR2 SASEGT. Trimming at V came to 6 bases and at J to 3 bases, leaving 5 bases not matched to a gene. The CDR3 runs to 15 residues. As DNA, the CDR3 is TGTGCCAGCAGCCTAAGACTAGCGGGAGAAGAGACCCAGTACTTC. Translating gives CASSLRLAGEETQYF.

The chain links TRBV6-6 to TRBJ1-5; 11 bases map to TRBD1. The CDR3 loop spans 13 amino acids. Trimming cost V 7 bases and J 5 bases; bases outside gene matches: 1. Germline-derived CDR1 and CDR2 are MNHNY and SVGAGI (reference sequence). This chain's CDR3 is CASTDRGHQPQHF. CDR3 nucleotide sequence: TGTGCCAGCACGGACAGGGGGCATCAGCCCCAGCATTTT.

V gene TRBV19 combines with J gene TRBJ1-1, with 12 bases lining up with TRBD1. CDR1 LNHDA and CDR2 SQIVND come from the germline V gene (reference sequence). The CDR3 is made up of 15 amino acids. The junction had 10 bases not matched to a gene; V was cut back by 4 bases and J by 10 bases. CDR3 loop: CASSKGQGAFSGAFF. Written as DNA, the CDR3 is TGTGCCAGTAGTAAGGGACAGGGGGCTTTTTCGGGAGCTTTCTTT.